The next 24 T cell receptor beta chains were all read from a single sample in a study of regulatory T cells in long-lasting Graves disease listed by TCRdb under 2021. Receptors were amplified or captured by multiplex PCR. The data were produced on an Illumina HiSeq 4000. CDR3 regions were amplified by Arm-PCR with iRepertoire HTBI primers to construct TCR beta libraries. The public reads were reanalyzed by TCRdb: fastp trimming at Q25, MiXCR alignment, in-frame beta chains only. Identical CDR3 proteins give one entry, which carries the most common genes and DNA. Within this sample are 400,000 to 500,000 distinct CDR3 sequences, with approximately 22% of them counted one time only. Around 13% of the sample is held by the ten biggest clonotypes. The time point label for this specimen denotes: persistent/refractory GD, antithyroid drugs over 5 years with positive TRAb. For both TCR sequencing and RNA sequencing, RNA was extracted from PBMCs in TRIzol.

Specimen: peripheral blood mononuclear cells (PBMCs), collected when the disease was refractory, from a patient treated with antithyroid drugs. These receptors were taken from a female donor with Graves disease.

The sample holds many counts of this clonotype. V is TRBV2 and J is TRBJ2-7; perhaps TRBD1 as D (6 bases). V lost 8 bases to trimming and J lost 3 bases, with 14 bases between them. Per the germline V gene, CDR1 is SNHLY and CDR2 is FYNNEI. The CDR3 length is 13 residues. CDR3 DNA: TGTGCCAGCGGCTCGACAGGAGTCTACGAGCAGTACTTC. Its protein is CASGSTGVYEQYF.

In its sample, this clonotype was seen many times. This sequence joins TRBV28 and TRBJ1-4; D unresolved. The CDR3 covers 15 residues. Germline loops: CDR1 MDHEN, CDR2 SYDVKM. The ends were cut back, 0 bases at V and 2 bases at J, with 7 bases in the middle. CDR3 sequence: CASSLWGRTNEKLFF. In DNA, the CDR3 is TGTGCCAGCAGTTTATGGGGGAGGACTAATGAAAAACTGTTTTTT. The full variable domain, rest sourced from reference TRBV28 and TRBJ1-4, is DVKVTQSSRYLVKRTGEKVFLECVQDMDHENMFWYRQDPGLGLRLIYFSYDVKMKEKGDIPEGYSVSREKKERFSLILESASTNQTSMYLCASSLWGRTNEKLFFGSGTQLSVL.

This clonotype was recorded only once. It is likely a read error: a sequence one base away is far more abundant. The chain links TRBV6-4 to TRBJ2-2; a possible D gene is TRBD2 (5 bases). The CDR3 is 16 residues long. CDR1 is MRHNA and CDR2 is SNTAGT in the germline V gene. In nucleotides, the CDR3 is TGTGCCAGCAGTTACTCTCGGGTAGCGAACACCTGGGAGCTGTTTTTT. Protein product: CASSYSRVANTWELFF.

This clonotype was recorded at least ten times. This rearrangement joins TRBV7-2 to TRBJ2-7; 8 bases align to TRBD1. This CDR3 has 13 amino acids. CDR1 and CDR2 (germline): SGHTA, FQGNSA. V shed 5 bases and J 6 bases; nucleotides not matched to a gene: 6. CDR3 residues: CASSTGTGGEQYF. The CDR3 bases are TGTGCCAGCAGCACCGGGACAGGTGGCGAGCAGTACTTC.

In the case of this clonotype: It may be a read error: a sequence one base away is much more abundant. The rearrangement links TRBV6-2 or TRBV6-3 to TRBJ2-7; the D is unclear. The CDR3 spans 12 residues. Looked up from germline, CDR1 is MNHEY and CDR2 is SVGEGT. The chain's CDR3 is CACSYGFYEQYF. The DNA of the CDR3 is TGTGCCTGCAGTTACGGCTTCTACGAGCAGTACTTC.

V is TRBV28 and J is TRBJ1-3, with 7 nucleotides matching TRBD1. Trimming cost V 8 bases and J 7 bases; bases outside gene matches: 17. Germline V lookup: CDR1 MDHEN, CDR2 SYDVKM. This CDR3 has 16 residues. The CDR3 nucleotides are TGTGCCAGCGCAGGGGGGATGGGACACCTAGGGAACACCATATATTTT. It codes for CASAGGMGHLGNTIYF. Based on the CDR3 plus reference TRBV28 and TRBJ1-3, the full variable domain is DVKVTQSSRYLVKRTGEKVFLECVQDMDHENMFWYRQDPGLGLRLIYFSYDVKMKEKGDIPEGYSVSREKKERFSLILESASTNQTSMYLCASAGGMGHLGNTIYFGEGSWLTVV.

The chain links TRBV28 to TRBJ2-7, with 9 bases identical to TRBD1. Germline-derived CDR1 and CDR2 are MDHEN and SYDVKM. Unmatched junction bases numbered 10, after V lost 6 bases and J lost 4 bases. The CDR3 loop spans 15 amino acids. The CDR3 sequence: CASRTSGTGRYEQYF. CDR3 sequence (DNA): TGTGCCAGCAGGACCTCCGGGACAGGGAGGTACGAGCAGTACTTC.

The CDR3 loop is CASSITNDETQYF. CDR3 bases: TGTGCCAGTAGTATAACGAACGATGAGACCCAGTACTTC. The chain employs TRBV19 and TRBJ2-5; D not certain. Trimming took off 2 bases at V and 5 bases at J, with 9 bases between the two ends. Germline V gene sequence: CDR1 LNHDA, CDR2 SQIVND (reference sequence). The CDR3 totals 13 residues.

This chain links TRBV5-1 with TRBJ1-2, with D perhaps TRBD1 (6 bases). V shed 4 bases and J shed 6 bases, with 10 bases lying between them. The length of the CDR3 is 12 residues. CDR1 and CDR2 (germline): SGHRS, YFSETQ. CDR3 nucleotides: TGCGCCAGCAGCGGGACATTCGATGGCTACACCTTC. Its translation: CASSGTFDGYTF.

Only a few counts were recorded for this clonotype. The rearrangement uses TRBV4-1 and TRBJ1-2; the D gene is possibly TRBD1 (5 bases). The germline V and J ends were trimmed by 3 bases and 0 bases, with 11 bases remaining between them. The V gene's germline CDR1 is MGHRA and CDR2 YSYEKL. The CDR3 has 15 amino acids. The CDR3 bases are TGCGCCAGCAGCCAGGCAGGGCCCCCTAACTATGGCTACACCTTC. It specifies CASSQAGPPNYGYTF.

This clonotype was picked up many times. The chain recombines TRBV7-2 with TRBJ1-2; perhaps TRBD1 as D (6 bases). The CDR3 is made up of 14 amino acids. Germline assignment: CDR1 SGHTA and CDR2 FQGNSA. The V and J ends lost 0 bases and 2 bases respectively, with 7 bases between them. The CDR3 coding sequence is TGTGCCAGCAGCTTAGCTGGGGGCAACTATGGCTACACCTTC. This encodes CASSLAGGNYGYTF. The full variable domain, with the rest looked up from reference TRBV7-2 and TRBJ1-2, is GAGVSQSPSNKVTEKGKDVELRCDPISGHTALYWYRQSLGQGLEFLIYFQGNSAPDKSGLPSDRFSAERTGGSVSTLTIQRTQQEDSAVYLCASSLAGGNYGYTFGSGTRLTVV.

This clonotype came up many times. This chain uses TRBV2 with TRBJ1-5; D is perhaps TRBD1 (5 bases). CDR3 length: 14 residues. CDR1 SNHLY and CDR2 FYNNEI come from the germline V gene. V lost 2 bases to trimming and J lost 5 bases, with 10 bases between them. For the CDR3, the DNA is TGTGCCAGCAGTGAAAACCCAGGGTATCAGCCCCAGCATTTT. It translates to CASSENPGYQPQHF.

This chain uses TRBV7-6 with TRBJ2-7, with TRBD2 matching 8 bases. CDR3 length equals 16 residues. V shed 4 bases and J 0 bases; nucleotides not matched to a gene: 8. Germline CDR1 is SGHVS and CDR2 is FNYEAQ. The CDR3 reads CASSSYGGDPSYEQYF. The CDR3 DNA is TGTGCCAGCAGCTCCTACGGGGGGGATCCCTCCTACGAGCAGTACTTC.

Concerning this clonotype itself: Its ends do not fully match the called genes, so a read error is possible. This chain connects TRBV11-3 to TRBJ2-7; D may be TRBD1 (5 bases). This CDR3 is built from 12 residues. Looked up from germline, CDR1 is SGHNT and CDR2 is YENEEA. The CDR3 DNA sequence: TGTGCCAGCAGCCAAGGGGATTACGGGCAGTACTTC. This encodes CASSQGDYGQYF.

The rearrangement links TRBV12-3 or TRBV12-4 to TRBJ2-7; TRBD1 matches 9 bases. The CDR3 is made up of 15 amino acids. Trimming removed 6 bases from V and 0 bases from J; junction bases left unmatched: 6. The CDR3 coding sequence is TGTGCCAGCAGCACTATGACAGGGGGCTCCTACGAGCAGTACTTC. This codes for CASSTMTGGSYEQYF.

This clonotype was observed a few times. The V and J genes are TRBV20-1 and TRBJ2-5, with D unresolved. Germline V gene data show CDR1 as DFQATT and CDR2 as SNEGSKA (reference sequence). This CDR3 contains 13 residues. V lost 2 bases and J 1 base, leaving 8 bases between the germline ends. CDR3: CSARRLAQETQYF. The CDR3 nucleotides read TGCAGTGCTAGAAGACTCGCCCAAGAGACCCAGTACTTC.

The chain links TRBV19 to TRBJ2-7; no definite D call. Looked up from germline, CDR1 is LNHDA and CDR2 is SQIVND (reference sequence). The germline V and J ends were trimmed by 1 base and 2 bases, with 15 bases remaining between them. This CDR3 spans 16 amino acids. CDR3 sequence reads: CASSIGVRSSPYEQYF. The CDR3 bases are TGTGCCAGTAGTATAGGCGTGAGGTCTTCCCCCTACGAGCAGTACTTC. The whole variable domain, remainder taken from reference TRBV19 and TRBJ2-7, is DGGITQSPKYLFRKEGQNVTLSCEQNLNHDAMYWYRQDPGQGLRLIYYSQIVNDFQKGDIAEGYSVSREKKESFPLTVTSAQKNPTAFYLCASSIGVRSSPYEQYFGPGTRLTVT.

This clonotype was counted ten times or more. This sequence joins TRBV6-1 and TRBJ2-5; the D gene could be TRBD1 or TRBD2 (6 bases each). The CDR3 covers 14 residues. CDR1 and CDR2 (germline): MNHNS, SASEGT. V dropped 5 bases and J dropped 5 bases, with 15 bases sitting between them. CDR3 nucleotides: TGTGCCAGCAGTCGTAGTGGAGGGGGGGAGACCCAGTACTTC. Translation gives CASSRSGGGETQYF.

Of note for this clonotype: A read error is possible here, since a much larger clone lies one base away. The chain carries TRBV12-3 or TRBV12-4 and TRBJ2-7; possibly TRBD2 for D (5 bases). This CDR3 is built from 16 residues. CDR3 region: CAISESRVTSSYKQYF. CDR3 DNA sequence: TGTGCCATCAGTGAGTCGAGGGTTACCAGCTCCTACAAGCAGTACTTC.

This clonotype has at least ten counts. The chain couples TRBV20-1 to TRBJ1-2; D unclear. V shed 6 bases and J shed 0 bases, with 5 bases lying between them. This CDR3 region has 11 residues. Germline values: CDR1 DFQATT, CDR2 SNEGSKA (reference sequence). In DNA, the CDR3 is TGCAGTGCGCGGCCTAACTATGGCTACACCTTC. Its translation: CSARPNYGYTF.

This clonotype occurred many times. The chain uses TRBV10-3 and TRBJ2-7; 10 bases fit TRBD1. Trimming took 10 bases from V and 5 from J; bases not matched to a gene: 5. Germline CDR1 ENHRY, CDR2 SYGVKD. The CDR3 runs 12 residues. CDR3 sequence (DNA): TGTGCCACTGGGGACAGGGGCGACGAGCAGTACTTC. Residues: CATGDRGDEQYF.

The rearrangement links TRBV6-2 or TRBV6-3 to TRBJ2-6; no firm D call. Trimming cost V 6 bases and J 5 bases, with 14 bases left between them. CDR1 and CDR2 (germline): MNHEY, SVGEGT. The CDR3 covers 15 residues. This CDR3 is CASRGLGTRANVLTF. In nucleotides, the CDR3 is TGTGCCAGCAGGGGTCTCGGTACGCGGGCCAACGTCCTGACTTTC.

In DNA, the CDR3 is TGTGCCTGGAGACCTACGGCAGGGGTGGGCGAAAAACTGTTTTTT. This sequence encodes CAWRPTAGVGEKLFF. This chain joins TRBV30 and TRBJ1-4; a possible D gene is TRBD1 (6 bases). CDR3 length: 15 residues. Germline assignment: CDR1 GTSNPN and CDR2 SVGIG (reference sequence). Trimming pared 3 bases from V and 8 bases from J, leaving 19 bases between.

This clonotype occurred many times. In DNA form, the CDR3 reads TGCAGTGCCCTGGGTGTCTCCTACGAGCAGTACTTC. Its protein product is CSALGVSYEQYF. The chain couples TRBV20-1 to TRBJ2-7, with unresolved D. V was shortened by 6 bases and J by 0 bases, with 9 bases between the two germline ends. There are 12 residues in the CDR3. CDR1 and CDR2 (germline): DFQATT, SNEGSKA (reference sequence).